Shown below are 29 T cell receptor beta chains from a single sample sequenced in a study of Ad26.COV2.S vaccination and SARS-CoV-2 variants. Sequenced by immunoSEQ multiplex PCR; TCRdb stores in-frame clones only, minus some. The sample includes about 330,000 clones, under 90% of them seen just once. Treatment defined: about 20 received Ad26.COV2.S at low or high dose, single or two shots; several received placebo; per-sample allocation not given. It was on day 63 after the first vaccine or placebo injection that samples were taken. This sample comprised peripheral blood, obtained in a trial of Ad26.COV2.S vaccine versus placebo. The receptors were gathered from a person aged 18 to 59 who received the Ad26.COV2.S COVID-19 vaccine or a placebo.

In regard to this clone: Distinct nucleotide sequences in the sample also encode this CDR3. The chain carries TRBV29-1 and TRBJ1-1; 9 bases match TRBD1. Trimming took 6 bases from V and 5 from J; bases not matched to a gene: 1. There are 11 residues in the CDR3. Germline assignment: CDR1 SQVTM and CDR2 ANQGSEA. The CDR3 coding sequence is TGCAGCGTGGGGACAGGGACTGAAGCTTTCTTT. This gives the protein CSVGTGTEAFF.

This rearrangement joins TRBV4-1 to TRBJ1-1; D call uncertain. V was trimmed by 0 bases and J by 6 bases, leaving 8 bases between them. Germline CDR1 and CDR2: MGHRA and YSYEKL. This CDR3 comprises 13 residues. The CDR3: CASSQDPRPEAFF. As DNA, the CDR3 is TGCGCCAGCAGCCAAGATCCCCGCCCTGAAGCTTTCTTT.

This clone was seen a few times. V and J are TRBV6-5 and TRBJ2-2; perhaps TRBD2 as D (6 bases). Germline V gene sequence: CDR1 MNHEY, CDR2 SVGAGI. This CDR3 region has 15 residues. Trimming left V 3 bases short and J 3 bases short, with 11 bases between. The CDR3: CASSYRSGDTGELFF. In DNA, the CDR3 is TGTGCCAGCAGTTATAGGTCGGGGGACACCGGGGAGCTGTTTTTT.

This chain joins TRBV6-5 and TRBJ2-1, with D uncertain. Per germline, CDR1 MNHEY and CDR2 SVGAGI. Between the trimmed V and J ends, which lost 8 bases and 3 bases, there was a span of 14 bases. This CDR3 is built from 14 residues. The DNA of the CDR3 is TGTGCCAGCGTGCAGGAAGCTTACTACAATGAGCAGTTCTTC. This encodes CASVQEAYYNEQFF.

For the CDR3, the DNA is TGTGCCAGCAGGGCCCCGGGGATAGGGGGCTACACCTTC. It encodes CASRAPGIGGYTF. This sequence joins TRBV7-9 and TRBJ1-2; D remains unclear. Germline V CDR1 and CDR2: SEHNR, FQNEAQ (reference sequence). This CDR3 spans 13 amino acids. V lost 6 bases, J lost 8 bases, and 16 bases lay in between.

The chain employs TRBV6-2 or TRBV6-3 and TRBJ2-3; D perhaps matches TRBD2 (5 bases). The CDR3 has 13 amino acids. Germline V lookup: CDR1 MNHEY, CDR2 SVGEGT. The germline V and J ends were trimmed by 6 bases and 5 bases, with 12 bases remaining between them. The CDR3 nucleotides are TGTGCCAGCAGCCCAGCTGGAGGAGATACGCAGTATTTT. This encodes CASSPAGGDTQYF.

Here the CDR3 reads CASSAGQGGGDTQYF. DNA of the CDR3: TGTGCCAGCAGCGCTGGACAGGGCGGCGGAGATACGCAGTATTTT. This rearrangement joins TRBV5-4 to TRBJ2-3; 8 positions agree with TRBD1. Trimming at V came to 4 bases and at J to 5 bases, leaving 9 bases not matched to a gene. Germline CDR1 and CDR2: SGHNT and YYREEE (reference sequence). The CDR3 totals 15 residues.

This clone is a singleton in its sample. V and J are TRBV2 and TRBJ2-7; no definite D call. Trimming stripped 3 bases from V and 0 bases from J, with 6 bases between. CDR3 length: 13 amino acids. Germline V lookup: CDR1 SNHLY, CDR2 FYNNEI. The CDR3 here is CASSEIYSYEQYF. The CDR3 DNA reads TGTGCCAGCAGTGAGATCTACTCCTACGAGCAGTACTTC.

J is TRBJ1-2 and V is TRBV18; 7 nucleotides align to TRBD1. The ends lost 4 bases at V and 2 bases at J; junction bases unmatched: 4. CDR1 is KGHSH, CDR2 LQKENI, per germline. CDR3 length: 14 amino acids. In DNA, the CDR3 is TGTGCCAGCTCACGGACAGGAGAAAACTATGGCTACACCTTC. The encoded protein is CASSRTGENYGYTF.

The rearrangement joins TRBV19 to TRBJ1-5, with 7 positions matching TRBD1. The CDR3 spans 15 residues. Losses at the gene ends were 6 bases for V and 0 bases for J; bases not matched to a gene: 5. From germline, CDR1 is LNHDA and CDR2 SQIVND (reference sequence). CDR3 bases: TGTGCCAGTAGCCCGACAGGGAATAGCAATCAGCCCCAGCATTTT. It specifies CASSPTGNSNQPQHF. The full variable domain, its missing parts supplied by reference TRBV19 and TRBJ1-5, is DGGITQSPKYLFRKEGQNVTLSCEQNLNHDAMYWYRQDPGQGLRLIYYSQIVNDFQKGDIAEGYSVSREKKESFPLTVTSAQKNPTAFYLCASSPTGNSNQPQHFGDGTRLSIL.

DNA of the CDR3: TGTGCCAGCAGTTATAGAACTGAAGCTTTCTTT. This gives the protein CASSYRTEAFF. The genes are TRBV6-5 and TRBJ1-1; D unclear. The CDR3 is 11 amino acids. V was trimmed by 3 bases and J by 5 bases, leaving 4 bases between them. Germline loops: CDR1 MNHEY, CDR2 SVGAGI.

The chain carries TRBV6-5 and TRBJ2-7, with D unclear. Germline assignment: CDR1 MNHEY and CDR2 SVGAGI. V was shortened by 3 bases and J by 3 bases, with 9 bases between the two germline ends. The CDR3 extends over 13 amino acids. The CDR3 loop reads CASSYGRIYEQYF. The DNA of the CDR3 is TGTGCCAGCAGTTATGGGCGGATCTACGAGCAGTACTTC.

The chain employs TRBV7-9 and TRBJ1-2, with 12 nucleotides matching TRBD1. CDR1 and CDR2 (germline): SEHNR, FQNEAQ (reference sequence). This CDR3 region has 16 residues. V trimming: 4 bases; J trimming: 8 bases; junction bases outside the gene matches: 11. Written as DNA, the CDR3 is TGTGCCAGCAGCTCGCGGGACAGGGGGCAGCTTGAGGGCTACACCTTC. Translation: CASSSRDRGQLEGYTF.

The sample holds a few counts of this clone. The J gene is TRBJ1-6, the V gene TRBV28; 10 bases are a match to TRBD1. The CDR3 totals 16 residues. V was pared by 5 bases and J by 7 bases, with 8 bases of the junction left unmatched. Germline V CDR1 and CDR2: MDHEN, SYDVKM. The chain's CDR3 is CASSSTGTGDNSPLHF. The CDR3 nucleotides read TGTGCCAGCAGTAGCACCGGGACAGGGGACAATTCACCCCTCCACTTT. Drawing the rest from reference TRBV28 and TRBJ1-6, the complete variable domain is DVKVTQSSRYLVKRTGEKVFLECVQDMDHENMFWYRQDPGLGLRLIYFSYDVKMKEKGDIPEGYSVSREKKERFSLILESASTNQTSMYLCASSSTGTGDNSPLHFGNGTRLTVT.

V and J are TRBV18 and TRBJ1-1, with D hard to call. Germline-derived CDR1 and CDR2 are KGHSH and LQKENI. This CDR3 is built from 13 residues. V was shortened by 3 bases and J by 2 bases, with 7 bases between the two germline ends. Written as DNA, the CDR3 is TGTGCCAGCTCACCGACTATTAACACTGAAGCTTTCTTT. Translation: CASSPTINTEAFF. The full variable domain, completed using reference TRBV18 and TRBJ1-1, is NAGVMQNPRHLVRRRGQEARLRCSPMKGHSHVYWYRQLPEEGLKFMVYLQKENIIDESGMPKERFSAEFPKEGPSILRIQQVVRGDSAAYFCASSPTINTEAFFGQGTRLTVV.

The V call is TRBV5-1, the J call TRBJ2-1, with 9 bases lining up with TRBD2. Germline assignment: CDR1 SGHRS and CDR2 YFSETQ. This CDR3 spans 14 amino acids. V dropped 7 bases and J dropped 2; count of bases not matched to a gene: 4. Here the CDR3 DNA reads TGCGCCAGCCGACTAGCGGAAACCTACAATGAGCAGTTCTTC. This gives the protein CASRLAETYNEQFF. Drawing the rest from reference TRBV5-1 and TRBJ2-1, the complete variable domain is KAGVTQTPRYLIKTRGQQVTLSCSPISGHRSVSWYQQTPGQGLQFLFEYFSETQRNKGNFPGRFSGRQFSNSRSEMNVSTLELGDSALYLCASRLAETYNEQFFGPGTRLTVL.

The rearrangement links TRBV5-1 to TRBJ2-7; 8 nucleotides match TRBD2. V gave up 1 base and J gave up 0 bases; unmatched junction bases: 15. Germline V gene data show CDR1 as SGHRS and CDR2 as YFSETQ. The CDR3 spans 19 residues. The CDR3 loop reads CASSLPRGASGWSSYEQYV. CDR3 nucleotides: TGCGCCAGCAGCTTGCCTCGCGGGGCTAGCGGGTGGAGCTCCTACGAGCAGTACGTC.

This chain links TRBV5-5 with TRBJ2-5; D uncertain. Trimming shortened V by 3 bases and J by 5 bases, and 11 bases separated the two germline ends. This CDR3 has 13 amino acids. Per the germline V gene, CDR1 is SGHKS and CDR2 is YYEKEE (reference sequence). The CDR3 DNA follows: TGTGCCAGCAGCTCCCCCCCGTGGGAGACCCAGTACTTC. It specifies CASSSPPWETQYF. Together with reference TRBV5-5 and TRBJ2-5, the CDR3 gives the full variable domain: DAGVTQSPTHLIKTRGQQVTLRCSPISGHKSVSWYQQVLGQGPQFIFQYYEKEERGRGNFPDRFSARQFPNYSSELNVNALLLGDSALYLCASSSPPWETQYFGPGTRLLVL.

The chain uses TRBV3-1 (or the pseudogene TRBV3-2) and TRBJ1-2; D gene uncertain. The CDR3 contains 15 residues. The V gene lost 0 bases and the J gene lost 4 bases, with 12 bases spanning the gap. Germline loops: CDR1 LGHDT, CDR2 YNNKEL (reference sequence). CDR3 bases: TGTGCCAGCAGCCAAGATCCGGACGGAAGCTATGGCTACACCTTC. Its protein is CASSQDPDGSYGYTF.

The chain joins TRBV20-1 to TRBJ2-2; no clear D. Germline V lookup: CDR1 DFQATT, CDR2 SNEGSKA (reference sequence). This CDR3 is 11 amino acids long. The V gene lost 5 bases and the J gene lost 6 bases, with 7 bases spanning the gap. The CDR3 protein is CSARAPGELFF. CDR3 sequence (DNA): TGCAGTGCTCGGGCCCCCGGGGAGCTGTTTTTT.

The chain combines TRBV5-1 with TRBJ1-6; D unclear. V lost 0 bases to trimming and J lost 6 bases, with 10 bases between them. CDR3 length: 15 residues. Germline V gene lookup returns CDR1 SGHRS and CDR2 YFSETQ. CDR3: CASSLVDGVNSPLHF. The CDR3 DNA sequence: TGCGCCAGCAGCTTGGTGGATGGGGTTAATTCACCCCTCCACTTT.

J is TRBJ2-2 and V is TRBV7-9, with TRBD1 matching over 11 bases. The CDR3 runs 15 residues. CDR1 is SEHNR and CDR2 is FQNEAQ in the germline V gene (reference sequence). Unmatched junction bases numbered 4, after V lost 5 bases and J lost 5 bases. CDR3 sequence (DNA): TGTGCCAGCAGCCGCGGGACAGGGGGGACCGGGGAGCTGTTTTTT. Its translation: CASSRGTGGTGELFF.

The chain uses TRBV5-5 and TRBJ1-2; tentatively, D is TRBD1 (6 bases). Germline CDR1 SGHKS, CDR2 YYEKEE (reference sequence). The V gene lost 1 base and the J gene lost 0 bases, with 10 bases spanning the gap. The CDR3 has 15 residues. The CDR3 spells CASSLWDTTNYGYTF. CDR3 nucleotides: TGTGCCAGCAGCTTGTGGGACACAACTAACTATGGCTACACCTTC.

The chain employs TRBV29-1 and TRBJ2-1; no reliable D call. There are 14 residues in the CDR3. The V gene's germline CDR1 is SQVTM and CDR2 ANQGSEA. V lost 4 bases to trimming and J lost 0 bases, with 10 bases between them. The CDR3 region is CSVGAAPSYNEQFF. CDR3 in DNA: TGCAGCGTTGGGGCGGCCCCCTCCTACAATGAGCAGTTCTTC.

CDR3 bases: TGCGCCAGCAAGGGGGGCTGGAACACCGGGGAGCTGTTTTTT. The encoded protein is CASKGGWNTGELFF. This chain uses TRBV5-1 with TRBJ2-2, with D perhaps TRBD1 or TRBD2 (6 bases each). Germline-derived CDR1 and CDR2 are SGHRS and YFSETQ. The V gene lost 6 bases and the J gene lost 1 base, with 10 bases spanning the gap. This CDR3 comprises 14 residues.

This clone showed up just a few times. The chain combines TRBV19 with TRBJ1-5, with a tentative D call TRBD1 (5 bases). The CDR3 is 15 amino acids. CDR1 and CDR2 from the germline V gene are LNHDA and SQIVND (reference sequence). V lost 3 bases and J lost 8, with 17 bases in between. Here the CDR3 reads CASSMGPGLMEPQHF. CDR3 in DNA: TGTGCCAGTAGTATGGGGCCAGGGTTGATGGAGCCCCAGCATTTT.

The V and J genes are TRBV4-1 and TRBJ2-7; a possible D gene is TRBD2 (5 bases). The CDR3 totals 13 residues. Trimming stripped 5 bases from V and 6 bases from J, with 14 bases between. Per germline, CDR1 MGHRA and CDR2 YSYEKL. As DNA, the CDR3 is TGCGCCAGCAGCTTAGCGCCGGGTAGCGAGCAGTACGTC. It encodes CASSLAPGSEQYV.

The V and J genes are TRBV18 and TRBJ2-5; weak D call: TRBD2 (6 bases). Trimming shortened V by 1 base and J by 4 bases, and 16 bases separated the two germline ends. The length of the CDR3 is 16 residues. From germline, CDR1 is KGHSH and CDR2 LQKENI. The CDR3 sequence is CASSPQNRGNRETQYF. CDR3 nucleotide sequence: TGTGCCAGCTCACCACAAAACCGGGGGAATAGAGAGACCCAGTACTTC. Using reference TRBV18 and TRBJ2-5 for the parts outside the CDR3, the full variable domain is NAGVMQNPRHLVRRRGQEARLRCSPMKGHSHVYWYRQLPEEGLKFMVYLQKENIIDESGMPKERFSAEFPKEGPSILRIQQVVRGDSAAYFCASSPQNRGNRETQYFGPGTRLLVL.

The rearrangement links TRBV24-1 to TRBJ2-2; 7 nucleotides align to TRBD1. Trimming at V came to 3 bases and at J to 5 bases, leaving 5 bases not matched to a gene. The V gene's germline CDR1 is KGHDR and CDR2 SFDVKD. This CDR3 contains 15 residues. CDR3 nucleotide sequence: TGTGCCACCAGTGATACAGGGGATTTTACCGGGGAGCTGTTTTTT. This encodes CATSDTGDFTGELFF.